This T cell receptor (beta chain) was retrieved from a study of blood T cells in healthy people across ages. About the research overall: Template switching picked up about one barcoded beta molecule for each two T cells.

Concerning this clonotype itself: Its antigen is unknown.

Donors were systemically healthy Caucasian individuals from Russia aged roughly 6 to 95 years. A second about 6 to 12 cycle PCR used barcoded and J-beta primers. Using its own MiXCR run on the 5' RACE reads, TCRdb lists one record per CDR3 protein. The data show 1.5 million to 2 million distinct CDR3 sequences, 28% seen once. Study observations and caveats: Roughly linear age-related decline in beta diversity appeared, significant by age around 40.

CDR1 and CDR2 from the germline V gene are SGHTA and FQGNSA. This CDR3 region has 14 residues. The V gene lost 3 bases and the J gene lost 4 bases, with 12 bases spanning the gap. The specimen was blood. The source of this sequence is a woman aged 30 to 39 in good health. The V gene is TRBV7-2, the J gene TRBJ2-5; D possibly corresponds to TRBD2 (6 bases). The DNA of the CDR3 is TGTGCCAGCAGCTTGGACTACCGACCAGAGACCCAGTACTTC. The encoded protein is CASSLDYRPETQYF.